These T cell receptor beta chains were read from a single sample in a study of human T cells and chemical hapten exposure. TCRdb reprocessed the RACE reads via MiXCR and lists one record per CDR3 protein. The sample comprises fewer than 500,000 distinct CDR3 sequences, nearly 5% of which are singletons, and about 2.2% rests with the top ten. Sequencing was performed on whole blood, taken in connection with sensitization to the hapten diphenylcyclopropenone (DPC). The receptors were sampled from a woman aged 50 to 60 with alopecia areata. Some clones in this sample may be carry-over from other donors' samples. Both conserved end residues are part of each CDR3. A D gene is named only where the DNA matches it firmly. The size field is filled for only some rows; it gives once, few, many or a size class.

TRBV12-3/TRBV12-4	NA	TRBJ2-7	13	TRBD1	CASSYGQGREQYF	TGTGCCAGCAGTTACGGACAGGGTAGGGAGCAGTACTTC
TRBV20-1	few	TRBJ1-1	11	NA	CSAREVTEAFF	TGCAGTGCTAGAGAAGTAACTGAAGCTTTCTTT
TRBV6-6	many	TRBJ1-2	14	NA	CASNPLRELRGYTF	TGTGCCAGCAACCCTCTCAGGGAACTTCGTGGCTACACCTTC
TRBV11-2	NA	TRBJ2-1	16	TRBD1	CASSSQGQAVPNEQFF	TGTGCCAGCAGCTCTCAGGGACAGGCGGTCCCAAATGAGCAGTTCTTC
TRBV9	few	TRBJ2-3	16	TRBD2	CASSVSSGGAGDTQYF	TGTGCCAGCAGCGTCTCAAGCGGGGGGGCCGGAGATACGCAGTATTTT
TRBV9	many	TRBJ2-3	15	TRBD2	CASSWLAGGTDTQYF	TGTGCCAGCAGTTGGCTAGCGGGGGGCACAGATACGCAGTATTTT
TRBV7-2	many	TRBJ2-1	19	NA	CASSLTRLLIGSAPNEQFF	TGTGCCAGCAGCTTGACCCGTCTCCTGATCGGGAGCGCCCCCAATGAGCAGTTCTTC
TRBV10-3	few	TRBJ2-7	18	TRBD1	CAISVGGQAGTKTYEQYF	TGTGCCATCAGTGTGGGGGGACAGGCCGGGACCAAAACCTACGAGCAGTACTTC
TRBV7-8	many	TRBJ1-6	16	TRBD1	CASSVSRGPYNSPLHF	TGTGCCAGCAGCGTCTCCAGGGGGCCCTATAATTCACCCCTCCACTTT
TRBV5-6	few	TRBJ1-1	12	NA	CASSFVLTEAFF	TGTGCCAGCAGCTTCGTTTTAACTGAAGCTTTCTTT
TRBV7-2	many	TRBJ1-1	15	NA	CASSLNLGARAEAFF	TGTGCCAGCAGCTTAAATCTGGGGGCGCGGGCTGAAGCTTTCTTT
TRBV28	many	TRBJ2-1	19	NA	CASSGAPEQEFKLYNEQFF	TGTGCCAGCAGCGGAGCGCCCGAGCAAGAGTTTAAGCTTTATAATGAGCAGTTCTTC
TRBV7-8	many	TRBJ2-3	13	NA	CASSLAWPDTQYF	TGTGCCAGCAGCTTAGCCTGGCCAGATACGCAGTATTTT
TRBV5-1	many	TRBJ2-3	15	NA	CASSLEAPSTDTQYF	TGCGCCAGCAGCTTGGAGGCCCCGAGCACAGATACGCAGTATTTT
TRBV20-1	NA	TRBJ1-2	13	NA	CSATRGTDYGYTF	TGCAGTGCTACAAGGGGGACCGACTATGGCTACACCTTC
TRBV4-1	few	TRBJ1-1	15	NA	CASSQEAREDTEAFF	TGCGCCAGCAGCCAAGAAGCCAGGGAGGACACTGAAGCTTTCTTT
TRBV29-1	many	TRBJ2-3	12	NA	CSVGTGTDTQYF	TGCAGCGTTGGGACAGGCACAGATACGCAGTATTTT